This TCR beta chain was captured in a study of Graves' ophthalmopathy and Graves' hyperthyroidism. From RNA, the CDR3 regions of TCR beta chains were amplified and sequenced. After a first-round RT-PCR with HTBI primers, a second-round multiplex PCR was run. TCRdb redid the calling of the multiplex PCR reads with MiXCR, one entry per CDR3 protein. This table has hundreds of thousands of distinct CDR3 sequences, around a fifth appearing once. Germline CDR1 MNHEY, CDR2 SVGAGI. The germline V and J ends were trimmed by 2 bases and 10 bases, with 17 bases remaining between them. This CDR3 spans 14 amino acids. Stable hyperthyroidism was defined by absence of ophthalmopathy within 18 months of follow-up. Fresh peripheral blood, approximately 10 ml, was the PBMC source.

The chain combines TRBV6-5 with TRBJ1-1; possible D gene TRBD1, 5 bases. The receptor's source is a woman younger than 35 with stable Graves' hyperthyroidism. Some clones in this sample may be carry-over from other donors' samples. Sequenced sample: peripheral blood. This CDR3 is CASSYVAGGEGAFF. CDR3 DNA sequence: TGTGCCAGCAGTTACGTTGCCGGGGGAGAAGGAGCTTTCTTT.